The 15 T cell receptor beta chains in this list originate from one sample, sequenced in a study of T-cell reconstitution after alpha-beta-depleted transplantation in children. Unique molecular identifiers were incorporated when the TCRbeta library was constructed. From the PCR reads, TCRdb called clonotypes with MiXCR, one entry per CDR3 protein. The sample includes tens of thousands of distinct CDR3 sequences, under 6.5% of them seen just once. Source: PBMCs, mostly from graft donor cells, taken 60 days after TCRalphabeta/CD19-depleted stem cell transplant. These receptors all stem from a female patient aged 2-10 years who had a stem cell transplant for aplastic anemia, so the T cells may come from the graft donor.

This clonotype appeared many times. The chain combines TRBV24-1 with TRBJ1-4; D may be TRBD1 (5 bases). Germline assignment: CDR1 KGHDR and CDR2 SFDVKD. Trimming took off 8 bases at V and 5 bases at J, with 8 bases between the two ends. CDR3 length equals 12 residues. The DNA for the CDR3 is TGTGCCACCAAAGGGGAGAATGAAAAACTGTTTTTT. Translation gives CATKGENEKLFF.

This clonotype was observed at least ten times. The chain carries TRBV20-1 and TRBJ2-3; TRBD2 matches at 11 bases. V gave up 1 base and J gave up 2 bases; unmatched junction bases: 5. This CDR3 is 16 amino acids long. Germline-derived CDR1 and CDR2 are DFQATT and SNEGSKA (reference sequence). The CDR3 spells CSARVPSGRITDTQYF. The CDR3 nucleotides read TGCAGTGCTAGAGTACCTAGCGGGAGGATCACAGATACGCAGTATTTT.

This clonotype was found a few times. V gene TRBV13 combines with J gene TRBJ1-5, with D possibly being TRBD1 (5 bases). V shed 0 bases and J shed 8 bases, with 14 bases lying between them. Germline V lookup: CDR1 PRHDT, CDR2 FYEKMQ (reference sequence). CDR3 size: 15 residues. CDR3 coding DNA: TGTGCCAGCAGCTTAGGTCGTGGGGCAGGTAAGCCCCAGCATTTT. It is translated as CASSLGRGAGKPQHF.

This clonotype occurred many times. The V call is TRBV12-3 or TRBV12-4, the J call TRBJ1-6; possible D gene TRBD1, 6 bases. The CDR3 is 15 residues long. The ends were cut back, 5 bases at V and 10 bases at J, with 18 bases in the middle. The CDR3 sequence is CASSLTGGGRSPLHF. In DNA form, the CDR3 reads TGTGCCAGCAGTCTTACCGGGGGGGGGCGATCACCCCTCCACTTT.

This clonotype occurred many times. CDR3 DNA: TGTGCCAGCAGCCCCGCGCTTAGCTCCTACAATGAGCAGTTCTTC. It translates to CASSPALSSYNEQFF. The chain employs TRBV3-1 and TRBJ2-1; D unresolved. Looked up from germline, CDR1 is LGHDT and CDR2 is YNNKEL (reference sequence). V gave up 4 bases and J gave up 0 bases, with 10 bases separating them. This CDR3 contains 15 residues.

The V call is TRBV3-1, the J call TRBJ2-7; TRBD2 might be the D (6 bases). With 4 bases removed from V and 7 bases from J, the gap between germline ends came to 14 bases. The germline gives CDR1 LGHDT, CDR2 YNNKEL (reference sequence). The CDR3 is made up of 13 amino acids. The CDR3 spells CASSLRGSEEQYF. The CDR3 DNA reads TGTGCCAGCAGCCTCCGGGGGTCTGAAGAGCAGTACTTC.

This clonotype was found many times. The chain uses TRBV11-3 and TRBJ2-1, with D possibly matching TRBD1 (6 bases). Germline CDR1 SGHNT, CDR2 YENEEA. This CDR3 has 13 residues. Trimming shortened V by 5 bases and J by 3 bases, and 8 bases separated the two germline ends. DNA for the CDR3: TGTGCCAGCAGCCGGACAGACTACAATGAGCAGTTCTTC. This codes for CASSRTDYNEQFF.

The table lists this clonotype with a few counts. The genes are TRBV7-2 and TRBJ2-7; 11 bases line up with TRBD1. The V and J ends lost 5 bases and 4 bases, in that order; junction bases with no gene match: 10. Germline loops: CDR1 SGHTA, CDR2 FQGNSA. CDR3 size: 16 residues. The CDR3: CASSHCRDRGTYEQYF. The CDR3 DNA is TGTGCCAGCAGCCATTGCCGGGACAGGGGGACGTACGAGCAGTACTTC.

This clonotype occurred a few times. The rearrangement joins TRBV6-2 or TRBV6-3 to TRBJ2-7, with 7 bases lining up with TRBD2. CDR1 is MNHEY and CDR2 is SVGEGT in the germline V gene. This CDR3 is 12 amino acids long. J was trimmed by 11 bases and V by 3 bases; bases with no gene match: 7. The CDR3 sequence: CASSYRGDREYV. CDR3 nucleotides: TGTGCCAGCAGTTATCGGGGGGATCGGGAGTACGTC.

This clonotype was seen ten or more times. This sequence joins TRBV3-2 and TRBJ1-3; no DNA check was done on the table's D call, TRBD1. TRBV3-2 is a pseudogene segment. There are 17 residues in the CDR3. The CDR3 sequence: CASSRPPRGQNGNTIYF. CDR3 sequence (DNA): TGTGCCAGCAGCCGACCCCCCCGGGGGCAAAATGGAAACACCATATATTTT.

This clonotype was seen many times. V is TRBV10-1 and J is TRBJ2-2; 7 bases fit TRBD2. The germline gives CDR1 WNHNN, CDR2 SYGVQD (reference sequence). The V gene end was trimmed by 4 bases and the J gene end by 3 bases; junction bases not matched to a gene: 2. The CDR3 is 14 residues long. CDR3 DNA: TGCGCCAGCAGTGCTAGCGGTTACACCGGGGAGCTGTTTTTT. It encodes CASSASGYTGELFF.

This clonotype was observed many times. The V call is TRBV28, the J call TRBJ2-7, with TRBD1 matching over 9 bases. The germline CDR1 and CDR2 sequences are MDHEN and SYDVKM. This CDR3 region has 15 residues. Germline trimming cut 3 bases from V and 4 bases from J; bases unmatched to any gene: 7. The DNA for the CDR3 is TGTGCCAGCAGTTTCCCGGGACAGGGCCAGTACGAGCAGTACTTC. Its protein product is CASSFPGQGQYEQYF.

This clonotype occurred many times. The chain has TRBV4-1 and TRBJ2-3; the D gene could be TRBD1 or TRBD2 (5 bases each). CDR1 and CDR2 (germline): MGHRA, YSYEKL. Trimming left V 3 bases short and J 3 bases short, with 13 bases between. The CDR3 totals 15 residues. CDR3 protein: CASSQFRDGTDTQYF. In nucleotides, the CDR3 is TGCGCCAGCAGCCAGTTCAGGGACGGGACAGATACGCAGTATTTT.

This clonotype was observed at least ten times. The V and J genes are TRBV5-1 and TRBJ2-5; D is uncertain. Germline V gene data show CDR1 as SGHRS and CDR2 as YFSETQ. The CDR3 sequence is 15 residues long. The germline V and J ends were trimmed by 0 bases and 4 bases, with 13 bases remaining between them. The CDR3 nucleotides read TGCGCCAGCAGCTTGGTACCTAGAAATGGAGAGACCCAGTACTTC. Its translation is CASSLVPRNGETQYF.

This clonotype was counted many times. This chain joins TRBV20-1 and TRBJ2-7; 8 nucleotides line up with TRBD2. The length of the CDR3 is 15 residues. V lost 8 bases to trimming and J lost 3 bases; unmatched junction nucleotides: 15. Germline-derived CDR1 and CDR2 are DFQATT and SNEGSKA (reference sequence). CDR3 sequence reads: CSCILAVGNYYEQYF. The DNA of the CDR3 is TGCAGTTGCATACTAGCGGTGGGGAATTACTACGAGCAGTACTTC.